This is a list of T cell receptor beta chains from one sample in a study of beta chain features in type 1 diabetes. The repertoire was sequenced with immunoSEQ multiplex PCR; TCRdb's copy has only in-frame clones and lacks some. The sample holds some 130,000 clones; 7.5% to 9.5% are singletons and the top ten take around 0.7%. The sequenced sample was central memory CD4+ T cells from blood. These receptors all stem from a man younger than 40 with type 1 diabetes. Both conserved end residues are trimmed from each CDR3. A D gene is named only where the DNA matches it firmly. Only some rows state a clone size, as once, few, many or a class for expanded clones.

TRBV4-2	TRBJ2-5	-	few	ASSQEERGETQY
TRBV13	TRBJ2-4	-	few	ASSRSRQGIQY
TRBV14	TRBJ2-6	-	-	ASSQRSGANVLT
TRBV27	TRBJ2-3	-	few	ASSPRTPIPTDTQY
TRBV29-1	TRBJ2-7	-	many	SVGGGYEQY
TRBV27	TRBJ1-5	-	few	ASRDRYRRQSAPQH
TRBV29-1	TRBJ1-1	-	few	GGQNTEAF
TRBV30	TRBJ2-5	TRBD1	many	AWRTQGAAETQY
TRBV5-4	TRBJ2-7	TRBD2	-	ASSRDYYEQY
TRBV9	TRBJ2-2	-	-	ASSVAGNGELF
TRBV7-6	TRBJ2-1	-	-	ASSLAGGFGEQF
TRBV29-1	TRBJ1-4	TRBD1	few	SVEGQGNEKLF
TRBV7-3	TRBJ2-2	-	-	ASSLNGGPNTGELF
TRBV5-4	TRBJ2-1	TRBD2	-	ASSSTSEAYNEQF
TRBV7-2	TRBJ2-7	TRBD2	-	ASSLIAGGQYEQY
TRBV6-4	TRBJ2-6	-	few	ASSDFPSSGANVLT